This TCR beta chain comes out of a study of blood T cell repertoires in COVID-19. Overall study context: From the United States, Italy and Spain came samples of acute and convalescent COVID-19. In each case, the material was cDNA or gDNA derived from T cells, B-cell-depleted T cells, or PBMCs.

Per the authors' pipeline: Reference gene primer amplification yielded estimated nucleated cell counts. The data were produced by immunoSEQ multiplex PCR, yet TCRdb's version contains in-frame clones alone and is incomplete. The D gene and trimming were derived from the DNA, and the V and J assignments and clone size from that table. The sample records about 170,000 clones, around 93% being singletons. V shed 4 bases, J shed 0 bases, and the junction held 9 bases outside the gene matches. The CDR3 contains 18 residues. Germline V CDR1 and CDR2: SGHDN, FVKESK. Sequencing used peripheral blood. This receptor was taken from a woman in her forties or fifties with acute or convalescent COVID-19. The V gene is TRBV14, the J gene TRBJ2-7; 13 bases align to TRBD2. DNA of the CDR3: TGTGCCAGCAGCCCCCGGAAGGGACTAGCGGGGATCTCCTACGAGCAGTACTTC. Its translation is CASSPRKGLAGISYEQYF.